This passage covers 16 T cell receptor beta chains from one sample sequenced in a study of shared clonotypes between healthy human individuals. Sequenced by immunoSEQ multiplex PCR; TCRdb stores in-frame clones only, minus some. The sample records about 1 million clones, around 76% being singletons. Material: memory CD4+ T cells sorted from blood. The subset is: CD45RA-negative fraction. The source of these receptors is a man between 18 and 29 years old in good health.

V is TRBV7-8 and J is TRBJ1-5; tentatively, D is TRBD1 (5 bases). Trimming shortened V by 1 base and J by 5 bases, and 12 bases separated the two germline ends. The germline CDR1 and CDR2 sequences are SGHVS and FQNEAQ. The CDR3 totals 15 residues. This CDR3 reads CASSLEAQGYQPQHF. CDR3 in DNA: TGTGCCAGCAGCTTAGAGGCCCAGGGTTATCAGCCCCAGCATTTT.

The count of this clone is one. This rearrangement joins TRBV11-2 to TRBJ2-5, with unresolved D. Germline V gene sequence: CDR1 SGHAT, CDR2 FQNNGV. The CDR3 has 14 amino acids. V lost 1 base and J 2 bases, leaving 8 bases between the germline ends. The CDR3 protein is CASSLGLDQETQYF. In nucleotides, the CDR3 is TGTGCCAGCAGCTTAGGTCTAGATCAAGAGACCCAGTACTTC.

This chain connects TRBV25-1 to TRBJ1-4; D remains unclear. The germline V and J ends were trimmed by 2 bases and 7 bases, with 11 bases remaining between them. Germline V gives CDR1 MGHDK, CDR2 SYGVNS. This CDR3 has 14 amino acids. The DNA for the CDR3 is TGTGCCAGCAGTGAACCCAGCACCTTTGAAAAACTGTTTTTT. It yields the protein CASSEPSTFEKLFF.

This clone was seen a single time. The chain couples TRBV15 to TRBJ1-1; D is unclear. Germline-derived CDR1 and CDR2 are LNHNV and YYDKDF (reference sequence). Between the trimmed V and J ends, which lost 5 bases and 0 bases, there was a span of 13 bases. The CDR3 length is 15 residues. The CDR3 coding sequence is TGTGCCACCAGCCCAGGAGGACTCCTGAACACTGAAGCTTTCTTT. Amino acid sequence: CATSPGGLLNTEAFF.

The rearrangement uses TRBV2 and TRBJ1-4, with TRBD1 matching 8 bases. Germline CDR1 reads SNHLY; CDR2 reads FYNNEI. The CDR3 runs 15 residues. J was trimmed by 2 bases and V by 4 bases; bases with no gene match: 3. CDR3 bases: TGTGCCAGCAGTGGGACAGGGTGGACTAATGAAAAACTGTTTTTT. It yields the protein CASSGTGWTNEKLFF.

This rearrangement joins TRBV5-6 to TRBJ2-1, with 7 bases fitting TRBD1. The V and J ends lost 4 bases and 1 base, in that order; junction bases with no gene match: 5. The germline V gene has CDR1 SGHDT and CDR2 YYEEEE. The CDR3 spans 15 residues. CDR3 residues: CASSQQGISYNEQFF. The CDR3 coding sequence is TGTGCCAGCAGCCAACAGGGGATATCCTACAATGAGCAGTTCTTC.

This clone was counted once. The V call is TRBV28, the J call TRBJ1-4; the D gene is possibly TRBD1 (6 bases). V gave up 5 bases and J gave up 7 bases, with 23 bases separating them. The CDR3 loop spans 17 amino acids. The germline V gene encodes CDR1 MDHEN and CDR2 SYDVKM. The CDR3 region is CASSTPLGGAGGEKLFF. The DNA for the CDR3 is TGTGCCAGCAGTACGCCCTTAGGGGGGGCGGGAGGTGAAAAACTGTTTTTT.

The V and J genes are TRBV2 and TRBJ2-6, with D unclear. Trimming stripped 6 bases from V and 0 bases from J, with 9 bases between. The CDR3 has 15 amino acids. Germline CDR1 is SNHLY and CDR2 is FYNNEI. Here the CDR3 DNA reads TGTGCCAGCAGCGGCCTTGACTCTGGGGCCAACGTCCTGACTTTC. Translating gives CASSGLDSGANVLTF.

The chain recombines TRBV7-9 with TRBJ2-5; D ambiguous. Germline assignment: CDR1 SEHNR and CDR2 FQNEAQ (reference sequence). V was clipped by 6 bases and J by 3 bases, with 17 bases between them. The CDR3 totals 15 residues. The CDR3 region is CASSSGPSRKETQYF. As DNA, the CDR3 is TGTGCCAGCAGTTCCGGACCGAGCAGGAAAGAGACCCAGTACTTC.

V gene TRBV7-9 combines with J gene TRBJ1-2; D is unresolved. The CDR3 is made up of 12 amino acids. Germline lookup yields CDR1 SEHNR and CDR2 FQNEAQ (reference sequence). Trimming took 3 bases from V and 6 from J, leaving 8 bases between them. This CDR3 is CASSFEGNGYTF. The CDR3 nucleotides read TGTGCCAGCAGCTTTGAAGGGAATGGCTACACCTTC.

V and J are TRBV11-1 and TRBJ1-5; a possible D gene is TRBD1 (6 bases). Trimming cost V 1 base and J 6 bases, with 10 bases left between them. The CDR3 has 14 amino acids. CDR1 and CDR2 (germline): SGHAT, FQDESV (reference sequence). DNA for the CDR3: TGTGCCAGCAGCTTAGGGGGGCAGAGTCAGCCCCAGCATTTT. It specifies CASSLGGQSQPQHF.

This clone occurred once. The J gene is TRBJ2-3, the V gene TRBV4-3; no reliable D call. This CDR3 contains 14 residues. Trimming removed 1 base from V and 2 bases from J, with 7 bases in between. The germline V gene has CDR1 LGHNA and CDR2 YSLEER. The CDR3 region is CASSQVTHTDTQYF. The CDR3 DNA reads as TGCGCCAGCAGCCAAGTCACTCACACAGATACGCAGTATTTT.

The CDR3 DNA reads TGTGCCAGCAGCCTTTGGACTAGCGGGACCGATACGCAGTATTTT. Protein sequence: CASSLWTSGTDTQYF. The chain uses TRBV7-3 and TRBJ2-3; 12 positions agree with TRBD2. J was trimmed by 6 bases and V by 5 bases; bases with no gene match: 6. The CDR3 sequence is 15 residues long. From germline, CDR1 is SGHTA and CDR2 FQGTGA.

The table lists this clone with a count of one. The same CDR3 arises from other DNA sequences in this sample as well. The genes are TRBV19 and TRBJ2-5; no reliable D call. This CDR3 has 13 amino acids. The germline V gene encodes CDR1 LNHDA and CDR2 SQIVND (reference sequence). Trimming pared 3 bases from V and 2 bases from J, leaving 7 bases between. CDR3 protein: CASSMGRQETQYF. The CDR3 nucleotides read TGTGCCAGTAGTATGGGAAGGCAAGAGACCCAGTACTTC.

The chain has TRBV7-2 and TRBJ2-7; no clear D. The CDR3 is 12 amino acids. The V gene lost 10 bases and the J gene lost 1 base, with 11 bases spanning the gap. Germline values: CDR1 SGHTA, CDR2 FQGNSA. This CDR3 reads CATATLSYEQYF. The CDR3 DNA follows: TGTGCCACTGCAACTTTGTCCTACGAGCAGTACTTC.

Only a few counts were recorded for this clone. The gene calls are TRBV29-1 and TRBJ1-1; TRBD1 matches 9 bases. J lost 4 bases, V lost 4 bases, and 7 bases had no gene match. Germline V gives CDR1 SQVTM, CDR2 ANQGSEA. CDR3 length: 14 amino acids. The CDR3 loop reads CSVATDRGGTEAFF. The CDR3 nucleotides read TGCAGCGTTGCCACGGACAGGGGAGGCACTGAAGCTTTCTTT.